A single sample gave rise to the 7 T cell receptor beta chains below, sequenced in a study of cytomegalovirus exposure and HLA in healthy donors. In the PCR, 60 Vbeta and 13 Jbeta primers were used. The repertoire was sequenced with immunoSEQ multiplex PCR; TCRdb's copy has only in-frame clones and lacks some. The repertoire table contains around 200,000 clones. The sample was PBMCs. These receptor sequences come from a woman aged 25 to 39 in good health and CMV-seropositive.

The chain couples TRBV30 to TRBJ1-1; a weak D match, TRBD1 (5 bases). CDR1 is GTSNPN, CDR2 SVGIG, per germline (reference sequence). V was trimmed by 0 bases and J by 5 bases, leaving 13 bases between them. The CDR3 loop spans 14 amino acids. The CDR3 loop reads CAWSVWDGGTEAFF. The CDR3 DNA sequence: TGTGCCTGGAGTGTATGGGACGGAGGGACTGAAGCTTTCTTT.

V usage is TRBV2 and J usage is TRBJ1-5, with D possibly matching TRBD1 (5 bases). CDR1 is SNHLY and CDR2 is FYNNEI in the germline V gene. The CDR3 is 15 residues long. The ends were cut back, 3 bases at V and 0 bases at J, with 9 bases in the middle. The CDR3 sequence: CASSEGGYSNQPQHF. CDR3 nucleotide sequence: TGTGCCAGCAGTGAGGGGGGGTATAGCAATCAGCCCCAGCATTTT.

The chain joins TRBV7-2 to TRBJ2-3, with TRBD2 as a possible D gene (7 bases). The V end lost 1 base, the J end lost 5 bases, and 13 bases lay between the germline ends. Germline-derived CDR1 and CDR2 are SGHTA and FQGNSA. The CDR3 runs to 15 residues. The CDR3, as DNA: TGTGCCAGCAGCTTAGTTGCGGGGGCGGGAGATACGCAGTATTTT. Translating it yields CASSLVAGAGDTQYF.

The CDR3 spells CASSFLTSYHEQYF. For the CDR3, the DNA is TGTGCCAGCAGCTTCCTGACTAGCTACCACGAGCAGTACTTC. This chain links TRBV13 with TRBJ2-7; 7 bases match TRBD2. V was clipped by 3 bases and J by 5 bases; unmatched bases: 7. This CDR3 comprises 14 residues. Germline CDR1 PRHDT, CDR2 FYEKMQ (reference sequence).

This CDR3 is CASSESPRRADEKLFF. DNA of the CDR3: TGTGCCAGCAGTGAATCCCCCCGCAGGGCAGATGAAAAACTGTTTTTT. V gene TRBV6-1 combines with J gene TRBJ1-4; D might be TRBD1 (5 bases). V gave up 2 bases and J gave up 6 bases, with 16 bases separating them. Germline V lookup: CDR1 MNHNS, CDR2 SASEGT. The CDR3 runs to 16 residues.

This chain uses TRBV25-1 with TRBJ2-5; 7 bases are shared with TRBD2. V shed 4 bases and J 2 bases; nucleotides not matched to a gene: 7. The CDR3 contains 15 residues. Germline V lookup: CDR1 MGHDK, CDR2 SYGVNS. The CDR3 here is CASSVGGSGQETQYF. The CDR3, as DNA: TGTGCCAGCAGTGTAGGCGGGAGTGGGCAAGAGACCCAGTACTTC.

V gene TRBV18 combines with J gene TRBJ1-1, with 8 bases fitting TRBD1. CDR1 and CDR2 from the germline V gene are KGHSH and LQKENI. This CDR3 contains 13 residues. V shed 6 bases, J shed 3 bases, and the junction held 3 bases outside the gene matches. CDR3 residues: CASSRGQDTEAFF. CDR3 nucleotide sequence: TGTGCCAGCTCCAGGGGGCAGGACACTGAAGCTTTCTTT.